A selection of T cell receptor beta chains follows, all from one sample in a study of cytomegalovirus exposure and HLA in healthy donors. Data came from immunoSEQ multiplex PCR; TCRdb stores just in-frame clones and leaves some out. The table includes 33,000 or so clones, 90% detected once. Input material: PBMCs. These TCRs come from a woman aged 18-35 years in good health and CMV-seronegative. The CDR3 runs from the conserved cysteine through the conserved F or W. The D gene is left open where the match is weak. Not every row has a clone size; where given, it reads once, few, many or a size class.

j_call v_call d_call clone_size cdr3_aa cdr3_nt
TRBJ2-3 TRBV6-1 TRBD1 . CASSASLGDRGPNGYTQYF TGTGCCAGCAGTGCCTCTTTAGGGGACAGGGGACCAAACGGGTATACGCAGTATTTT
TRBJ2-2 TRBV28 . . CASSPRPVPRSGELFF TGTGCCAGCAGTCCCCGCCCGGTCCCAAGGAGCGGGGAGCTGTTTTTT
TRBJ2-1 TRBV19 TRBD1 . CASSKGQGAYEQFF TGTGCCAGTAGTAAGGGACAGGGGGCATATGAGCAGTTCTTC
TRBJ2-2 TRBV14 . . CASSQGRHGGAGTGELFF TGTGCCAGCAGCCAAGGCCGCCATGGCGGGGCGGGCACCGGGGAGCTGTTTTTT
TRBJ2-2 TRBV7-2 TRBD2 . CASSYGSPGLAVKLFF TGTGCCAGCAGCTACGGTTCCCCGGGACTAGCGGTTAAGCTGTTTTTT
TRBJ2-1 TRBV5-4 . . CASSSRGTTLQNEQFF TGTGCCAGCAGCAGTCGCGGAACCACTCTACAAAATGAGCAGTTCTTC
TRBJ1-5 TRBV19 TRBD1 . CASRTTGVGQPQHF TGTGCCAGTAGGACGACAGGGGTGGGTCAGCCCCAGCATTTT
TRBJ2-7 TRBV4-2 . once CASSQETGTYEQYF TGTGCCAGCAGCCAAGAGACAGGGACTTACGAGCAGTACTTC
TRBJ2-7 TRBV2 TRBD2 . CASKSGRAVTYEQYF TGTGCCAGCAAAAGCGGGAGGGCCGTGACCTACGAGCAGTACTTC
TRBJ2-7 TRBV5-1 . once CASSLRVGDYEQYF TGCGCCAGCAGCTTGCGGGTAGGGGATTACGAGCAGTACTTC
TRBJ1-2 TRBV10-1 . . CASSEKNAANYGYTF TGCGCCAGCAGTGAAAAGAATGCAGCTAACTATGGCTACACCTTC
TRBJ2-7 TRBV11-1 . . CASSLRDLYEQYF TGTGCCAGCAGCTTGCGGGACTTATACGAGCAGTACTTC
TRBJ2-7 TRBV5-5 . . CASSLSIGQSAYEQYF TGTGCCAGCAGCTTGTCCATAGGACAGTCCGCCTACGAGCAGTACTTC
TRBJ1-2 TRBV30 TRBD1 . CAWSGDRDSNYGYTF TGTGCCTGGAGTGGGGACAGGGACTCTAACTATGGCTACACCTTC
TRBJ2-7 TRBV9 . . CASSVGGRSYEQYF TGTGCCAGCAGCGTTGGGGGCCGCTCCTACGAGCAGTACTTC
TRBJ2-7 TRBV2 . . CASTSQGRSYEQYF TGTGCCAGCACGAGCCAGGGGCGTTCCTACGAGCAGTACTTC
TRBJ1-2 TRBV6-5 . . CASSYSLGTLNYGYTF TGTGCCAGCAGTTACTCGCTTGGGACTCTCAACTATGGCTACACCTTC
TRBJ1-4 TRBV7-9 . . CASSLQVLMANEKLFF TGTGCCAGCAGCTTACAGGTTCTGATGGCTAATGAAAAACTGTTTTTT
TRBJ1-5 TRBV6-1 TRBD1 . CASRRQGSNQPQHF TGTGCCAGCAGACGACAGGGAAGCAATCAGCCCCAGCATTTT
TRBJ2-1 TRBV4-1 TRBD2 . CASSHETSGSFNEQFF TGCGCCAGCAGCCATGAGACTAGCGGGAGTTTCAATGAGCAGTTCTTC
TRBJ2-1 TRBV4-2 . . CASSQRTGSEGGNEQFF TGTGCCAGCAGCCAAAGGACAGGTTCGGAGGGGGGCAATGAGCAGTTCTTC
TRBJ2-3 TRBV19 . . CASSRQARAHTDTQYF TGTGCCAGTAGCCGGCAGGCCAGGGCACACACAGATACGCAGTATTTT
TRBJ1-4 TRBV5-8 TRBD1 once CASSLGQGASDEKLFF TGTGCCAGCAGCTTGGGACAGGGGGCGAGTGATGAAAAACTGTTTTTT
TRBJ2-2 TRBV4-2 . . CASSQGLASGELFF TGTGCCAGCAGCCAGGGGCTAGCGTCTGGGGAGCTGTTTTTT
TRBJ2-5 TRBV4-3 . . CASSQDRKTQYF TGCGCCAGCAGCCAAGATAGAAAGACCCAGTACTTC
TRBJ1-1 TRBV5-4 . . CASSLSGKSNTEAFF TGTGCCAGCAGCTTGTCAGGGAAGAGCAACACTGAAGCTTTCTTT
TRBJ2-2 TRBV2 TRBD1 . CASSATRGRTGELFF TGTGCCAGCAGTGCTACCAGGGGGCGGACCGGGGAGCTGTTTTTT